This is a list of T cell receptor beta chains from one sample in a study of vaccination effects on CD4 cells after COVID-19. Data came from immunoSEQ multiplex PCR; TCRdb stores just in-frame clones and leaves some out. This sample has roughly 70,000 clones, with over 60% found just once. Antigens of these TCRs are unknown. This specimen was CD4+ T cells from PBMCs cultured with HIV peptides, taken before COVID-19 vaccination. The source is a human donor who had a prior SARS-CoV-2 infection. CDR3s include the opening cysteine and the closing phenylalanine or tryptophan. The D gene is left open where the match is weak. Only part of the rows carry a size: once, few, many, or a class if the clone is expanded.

DNA: TGTGCCAGCAGTAGCCGCGGGGGCGAAGGCAATCAGCCCCAGCATTTT
CDR3: CASSSRGGEGNQPQHF
D: .
J: TRBJ1-5
size: .
V: TRBV2

DNA: TGTGCCAGCAGCGTAGCTACTAACAGGGGAGGGTATGGCTACACCTTC
CDR3: CASSVATNRGGYGYTF
D: TRBD1
J: TRBJ1-2
size: .
V: TRBV9

DNA: TGTGCCAGCAGTGAAATTCTGGCAGGGGCCGGGGAGCTGTTTTTT
CDR3: CASSEILAGAGELFF
D: .
J: TRBJ2-2
size: .
V: TRBV25-1

DNA: TGCAGTGCTAGTAGGGCGGGAGCAAGTAGGTATGAGCAGTTCTTC
CDR3: CSASRAGASRYEQFF
D: TRBD2
J: TRBJ2-1
size: .
V: TRBV20-1

DNA: TGTGCCAGCAGCAGCCAAGCCGGGAACACTGAAGCTTTCTTT
CDR3: CASSSQAGNTEAFF
D: .
J: TRBJ1-1
size: .
V: TRBV2

DNA: TGTGCCAGCAGTTCCCTTCCCGAGGAGACCCAGTACTTC
CDR3: CASSSLPEETQYF
D: .
J: TRBJ2-5
size: .
V: TRBV27

DNA: TGTGCCAGCAGTGATGGGAGGTCAGGGAATCAGCCCCAGCATTTT
CDR3: CASSDGRSGNQPQHF
D: .
J: TRBJ1-5
size: .
V: TRBV2

DNA: TGTGCCAGCAGCTTAGACGGGGAAGAGACCCAGTACTTC
CDR3: CASSLDGEETQYF
D: .
J: TRBJ2-5
size: .
V: TRBV7-3

DNA: TGTGCCAGCAGTTGGGGACTAGCGGGAACAGGGACCCAGTACTTC
CDR3: CASSWGLAGTGTQYF
D: TRBD2
J: TRBJ2-5
size: .
V: TRBV6-5

DNA: TGTGCCAGTAGTACGAGGACTAGCGGACAAGAGACCCAGTACTTC
CDR3: CASSTRTSGQETQYF
D: TRBD2
J: TRBJ2-5
size: .
V: TRBV19

DNA: TGTGCCAGCACTTCCCCAGGGGCTGAAGCTTTCTTT
CDR3: CASTSPGAEAFF
D: .
J: TRBJ1-1
size: .
V: TRBV6-5

DNA: TGTGCCATCAGGAAAACAGGGGAAAAAAACTATGGCTACACCTTC
CDR3: CAIRKTGEKNYGYTF
D: TRBD1
J: TRBJ1-2
size: few
V: TRBV10-3

DNA: TGTGCCAGCAGCCCGGGACAGGGTTTGGATGAGCAGTTCTTC
CDR3: CASSPGQGLDEQFF
D: TRBD1
J: TRBJ2-1
size: .
V: TRBV5-4

DNA: TGCGCCAGCAGCCCCGCGCTAGGTGGCTACACCTTC
CDR3: CASSPALGGYTF
D: .
J: TRBJ1-2
size: once
V: TRBV4-1

DNA: TGTGCCAGCCGGGACAGGGAGGACACTGAAGCTTTCTTT
CDR3: CASRDREDTEAFF
D: TRBD1
J: TRBJ1-1
size: once
V: TRBV18

DNA: TGTGCCAGCAGCCGACCTAACGGGATCTACGAGCAGTACTTC
CDR3: CASSRPNGIYEQYF
D: .
J: TRBJ2-7
size: few
V: TRBV3-1/TRBV3-2

DNA: TGTGCCAGCTCACCGTATCTAGCGGGCAACACCGGGGAGCTGTTTTTT
CDR3: CASSPYLAGNTGELFF
D: TRBD2
J: TRBJ2-2
size: .
V: TRBV18

DNA: TGTGCCAGCAGCTTAAGGCGGGGGGCGTCCTACAATGAGCAGTTCTTC
CDR3: CASSLRRGASYNEQFF
D: TRBD2
J: TRBJ2-1
size: few
V: TRBV11-3

DNA: TGCGCCAGCCGGGGGGCACTGAACACTGAAGCTTTCTTT
CDR3: CASRGALNTEAFF
D: .
J: TRBJ1-1
size: few
V: TRBV5-1

DNA: TGTGCCAGCAGTAAACTCCCCTACGAGCAGTACTTC
CDR3: CASSKLPYEQYF
D: .
J: TRBJ2-7
size: .
V: TRBV6-5

DNA: TGTGCCACCAGCGAAGGACTAGCGGGAGCCATCTACGAGCAGTACTTC
CDR3: CATSEGLAGAIYEQYF
D: TRBD2
J: TRBJ2-7
size: .
V: TRBV15

DNA: TGTGCCAGTAGTATTTCGGGGTCGGTCTACGAGCAGTACTTC
CDR3: CASSISGSVYEQYF
D: .
J: TRBJ2-7
size: .
V: TRBV19

DNA: TGTGCCAGCAGCCGAACTACTAGGAGCGAGCAGTTCTTC
CDR3: CASSRTTRSEQFF
D: .
J: TRBJ2-1
size: .
V: TRBV3-1/TRBV3-2

DNA: TGTGCCAGCAGCCCCGACTGGAGCTATGGCTACACCTTC
CDR3: CASSPDWSYGYTF
D: .
J: TRBJ1-2
size: few
V: TRBV7-9

DNA: TGTGCCAGCAGCTTAGCACTAGCGGGAGGAGGGGAGCAGTTCTTC
CDR3: CASSLALAGGGEQFF
D: TRBD2
J: TRBJ2-1
size: .
V: TRBV7-9

DNA: TGCGCCAGCAGCCAATGGGGAGCGGGGCGAGAGACCCAGTACTTC
CDR3: CASSQWGAGRETQYF
D: TRBD2
J: TRBJ2-5
size: .
V: TRBV4-1

DNA: TGTGCCTGGAGTCGTACGACAGGGACGACCTTC
CDR3: CAWSRTTGTTF
D: TRBD1
J: TRBJ1-2
size: few
V: TRBV30

DNA: TGTGCCAGCAGCGGGGACATCTACGAGCAGTACTTC
CDR3: CASSGDIYEQYF
D: .
J: TRBJ2-7
size: .
V: TRBV7-9

DNA: TGTGCCAGTAGTGCACAGGGCACGAGCTCCTATAATTCACCCCTCCACTTT
CDR3: CASSAQGTSSYNSPLHF
D: .
J: TRBJ1-6
size: .
V: TRBV19

DNA: TGTGCCAGCAGCTTAGATTTTAGCGGGGGGACCTACGAGCAGTACTTC
CDR3: CASSLDFSGGTYEQYF
D: TRBD2
J: TRBJ2-7
size: .
V: TRBV11-2

DNA: TGTGCCAGCAGCCCCCGGACGGATAAAGAAGAGACCCAGTACTTC
CDR3: CASSPRTDKEETQYF
D: .
J: TRBJ2-5
size: .
V: TRBV7-9

DNA: TGTGCCAGCAGCGAAGGGAGACTAAGCACAGATACGCAGTATTTT
CDR3: CASSEGRLSTDTQYF
D: .
J: TRBJ2-3
size: .
V: TRBV9

DNA: TGTGCCACCAGCAGAGATCGCTTTTGGGGGTCTGGAAACACCATATATTTT
CDR3: CATSRDRFWGSGNTIYF
D: .
J: TRBJ1-3
size: .
V: TRBV15

DNA: TGTGCCAGCAGAATGGACTCTAGTGAGCCCCAGCATTTT
CDR3: CASRMDSSEPQHF
D: .
J: TRBJ1-5
size: .
V: TRBV7-2

DNA: TGTGCCAGCAGTGTCTTTTCTCGCAACCGTTACACAGATACGCAGTATTTT
CDR3: CASSVFSRNRYTDTQYF
D: .
J: TRBJ2-3
size: .
V: TRBV25-1

DNA: TGTGCCAGCAGTGAAAGGCACTACGAGCAGTACTTC
CDR3: CASSERHYEQYF
D: .
J: TRBJ2-7
size: .
V: TRBV6-1

DNA: TGTGCCAGCAGCACCGGGGGGGCAGGCACAGATACGCAGTATTTT
CDR3: CASSTGGAGTDTQYF
D: TRBD2
J: TRBJ2-3
size: .
V: TRBV7-3

DNA: TGTGCCAGCAGCTTAGGACCGCGGCTGAACATTCAGTACTTC
CDR3: CASSLGPRLNIQYF
D: .
J: TRBJ2-4
size: .
V: TRBV7-2

DNA: TGTGCCAGCACGGATGGGGGAATAGGTCAGCCCCAGCATTTT
CDR3: CASTDGGIGQPQHF
D: .
J: TRBJ1-5
size: few
V: TRBV2

DNA: TGTGCCTGGAGTGTTTTGGTGGGAAACACCATATATTTT
CDR3: CAWSVLVGNTIYF
D: .
J: TRBJ1-3
size: .
V: TRBV30

DNA: TGTGCCTGGAGCAGGGACCTCTCCTACGAGCAGTACTTC
CDR3: CAWSRDLSYEQYF
D: .
J: TRBJ2-7
size: few
V: TRBV30

DNA: TGTGCCAGTACTTTTCGACAGGGGGCAACTAATGAAAAACTGTTTTTT
CDR3: CASTFRQGATNEKLFF
D: TRBD1
J: TRBJ1-4
size: .
V: TRBV19

DNA: TGTGCCAGCAGTGACCTCCGGGGCGGCGAGCAGTTCTTC
CDR3: CASSDLRGGEQFF
D: .
J: TRBJ2-1
size: .
V: TRBV25-1

DNA: TGTGCCACAACCTTTAGGGGGGGAAGCCCGTCGCGCGATACGCAGTATTTT
CDR3: CATTFRGGSPSRDTQYF
D: .
J: TRBJ2-3
size: .
V: TRBV5-3